This TCR beta chain was sequenced in a study of shared clonotypes between healthy human individuals. As defined, naive CD8 cells were CD45RO-negative and positively selected for CCR7, with terminally differentiated effector memory CD45RA+ cells excluded. Profiled with immunoSEQ multiplex PCR; TCRdb holds only in-frame clones, not every one. The table lists approximately 2,000,000 clones, over 85% of them singletons. Sequenced material: naive CD8+ T cells from PBMCs. The source of this sequence is a man aged 18 to 30 in good health. Some clones in this sample may be carry-over from other donors' samples.

CDR3 sequence: CAISLRGLAGETYEQYF. The CDR3 region has the DNA TGTGCCATCAGTCTGCGAGGACTAGCGGGAGAGACCTACGAGCAGTACTTC. The V and J genes are TRBV10-3 and TRBJ2-7; 13 nucleotides align to TRBD2. The CDR3 contains 17 residues. CDR1 is ENHRY and CDR2 is SYGVKD in the germline V gene. Germline trimming cut 5 bases from V and 2 bases from J; bases unmatched to any gene: 9.